The 7 T cell receptor beta chains below all came from one sample that was sequenced in a study of yellow fever vaccine responses in identical twins. In TCRdb, the RT-PCR reads were re-called with MiXCR into one record per CDR3 protein. The table lists under 4,000 distinct CDR3 sequences, roughly 90% of them singletons. The sample in question was T cells from blood (PBMCs), unsorted or a sorted subset (not recorded which), obtained before or after yellow fever vaccination (not recorded which). These receptors were taken from a woman between 18 and 30 years old who received the yellow fever vaccine.

The gene calls are TRBV15 and TRBJ2-2, with D unclear. Germline CDR1 and CDR2: LNHNV and YYDKDF (reference sequence). V lost 5 bases and J 9 bases, leaving 13 bases between the germline ends. The CDR3 covers 13 residues. This CDR3 is CATSPRWPRELFF. The CDR3 bases are TGTGCCACCAGCCCCCGGTGGCCCCGGGAGCTGTTTTTT.

In its sample, this clonotype was seen once. The chain recombines TRBV7-6 with TRBJ2-3, with TRBD2 identical over 8 bases. V gave up 5 bases and J gave up 4 bases; unmatched junction bases: 14. CDR3 length: 17 amino acids. The germline CDR1 and CDR2 sequences are SGHVS and FNYEAQ. This chain's CDR3 is CASSIPSGLARPDTQYF. The CDR3 DNA reads TGTGCCAGCAGCATCCCCTCTGGACTAGCTCGCCCAGATACGCAGTATTTT. Full variable domain (outside the CDR3, taken from reference TRBV7-6 and TRBJ2-3): GAGVSQSPRYKVTKRGQDVALRCDPISGHVSLYWYRQALGQGPEFLTYFNYEAQQDKSGLPNDRFSAERPEGSISTLTIQRTEQRDSAMYRCASSIPSGLARPDTQYFGPGTRLTVL.

The chain combines TRBV4-1 with TRBJ2-2, with D tentatively TRBD1 or TRBD2 (5 bases each). Germline CDR1 reads MGHRA; CDR2 reads YSYEKL. V was pared by 3 bases and J by 6 bases, with 17 bases between. The CDR3 sequence is 16 residues long. The CDR3, as DNA: TGCGCCAGCAGCCATTCTTCCGGGACCCTATCCGGGGAGCTGTTTTTT. It encodes CASSHSSGTLSGELFF.

The chain is built from TRBV11-3 and TRBJ2-1, with D perhaps given as TRBD1 or TRBD2 (5 bases each). The CDR3 runs 15 residues. Germline V gene sequence: CDR1 SGHNT, CDR2 YENEEA. V lost 3 bases to trimming and J lost 9 bases, with 18 bases between them. The chain's CDR3 is CASSFTGPYRTEQFF. As DNA, the CDR3 is TGTGCCAGCAGCTTTACGGGGCCCTACAGGACTGAGCAGTTCTTC.

The V and J genes are TRBV29-1 and TRBJ2-1, with D perhaps matching TRBD2 (5 bases). The V end lost 5 bases, the J end lost 5 bases, and 7 bases lay between the germline ends. CDR1 and CDR2 from the germline V gene are SQVTM and ANQGSEA. The CDR3 totals 11 residues. CDR3 nucleotide sequence: TGCAGCGTTATGGAGGACAATGAGCAGTTCTTC. It codes for CSVMEDNEQFF.

The J gene is TRBJ1-3, the V gene TRBV7-3; no reliable D call. Deletions cut 1 base from V and 7 bases from J, with 5 bases between. Germline V gene data show CDR1 as SGHTA and CDR2 as FQGTGA. The CDR3 spans 12 residues. CDR3 residues: CASSLSVNTIYF. The CDR3 DNA is TGTGCCAGCAGCTTAAGTGTGAACACCATATATTTT.

The gene calls are TRBV21-1 and TRBJ2-2. TRBV21-1 is described as a pseudogene. The CDR3 has 13 residues. The DNA of the CDR3 is TGTGCCAGCAGCAGACGAAACACCGGGGAGCTGTTTTTT. It translates to CASSRRNTGELFF.